This TCR beta chain was obtained from a study of monozygotic twins with inflammatory bowel disease. Each donor had more than 2 ml of blood drawn. No sorting of T cells preceded isolation of total RNA from whole blood. Study findings and constraints: Support was absent for any single strong signal or clonotype linked to IBD. IBD patients, compared with healthy twins, shared fewer clonotypes with others (especially with disease activity).

A word on this clonotype: What it binds is unknown.

No DNA is given; TCRdb re-called the 5' RACE reads and lists each CDR3 protein once. This sample contains approximately 420,000 distinct CDR3 sequences. The CDR3 covers 14 residues. Germline V gene data show CDR1 as SNHLY and CDR2 as FYNNEI. V and J are TRBV2 and TRBJ2-2; TCRdb's D gene call, TRBD2, goes unchecked for lack of DNA. The origin of this receptor is a human donor with ulcerative colitis or Crohn's disease, or a healthy co-twin of an affected twin (not recorded which). Sequences were obtained from blood. The CDR3 loop reads CASTERDFIGELFF.